These 5 T cell receptor beta chains came from one sample sequenced in a study of T cells in Graves' hyperthyroidism and ophthalmopathy. TCR beta CDR3 region amplification was performed from RNA transcripts. TCR CDR3 underwent first-round RT-PCR with the HTBI primer set. TCRdb reprocessed the multiplex PCR reads via MiXCR and lists one record per CDR3 protein. Among under 250,000 distinct CDR3 sequences listed, 17% were seen once. The sample consisted of blood. The origin of the receptors is a man in his forties or fifties with Graves' hyperthyroidism.

The chain recombines TRBV19 with TRBJ2-5; possibly TRBD1 or TRBD2 for D (6 bases each). This CDR3 is 12 amino acids long. V lost 9 bases to trimming and J lost 5 bases, with 13 bases between them. CDR1 is LNHDA and CDR2 is SQIVND in the germline V gene (reference sequence). CDR3 loop: CASRQAGETQYF. The CDR3 nucleotides read TGTGCCAGCCGACAGGCGGGGGAGACCCAGTACTTC.

In its sample, this clonotype was seen many times. The V gene is TRBV7-2, the J gene TRBJ2-3; TRBD2 matches 9 bases. The CDR3 has 15 residues. CDR1 SGHTA and CDR2 FQGNSA come from the germline V gene. V trimming: 4 bases; J trimming: 4 bases; junction bases outside the gene matches: 6. The CDR3 nucleotides are TGTGCCAGCAGCTCTAGCGGGATGATGGCAGATACGCAGTATTTT. This encodes CASSSSGMMADTQYF.

This clonotype was detected only a few times. The CDR3 DNA is TGTGCCACCAGCAGAGACAGGGCTAGCCAGCCCCAGCATTTT. It is translated as CATSRDRASQPQHF. V is TRBV15 and J is TRBJ1-5; D is possibly TRBD1 (5 bases). The CDR3 has 14 residues. CDR1 is LNHNV and CDR2 is YYDKDF in the germline V gene (reference sequence). V was trimmed by 0 bases and J by 7 bases, leaving 10 bases between them.

Turning to this clonotype: A much larger clone differs by one base, so this may be a read error. The chain recombines TRBV28 with TRBJ1-2; possibly TRBD1 for D (5 bases). The germline V gene encodes CDR1 MDHEN and CDR2 SYDVKM. The CDR3 is 14 residues long. The DNA of the CDR3 is TGTGCCAGCAGACTACCGGGGGGAATTTATGGCTACATCTTC. This translates into CASRLPGGIYGYIF.

This clonotype was detected only a few times. A much bigger clone sits one base away, suggesting this may be a read error. The J gene is TRBJ2-3, the V gene TRBV2; 7 bases align to TRBD2. The CDR3 covers 15 residues. Germline V gives CDR1 SNHLY, CDR2 FYNNEI. Unmatched junction bases numbered 6, after V lost 6 bases and J lost 0 bases. The CDR3 DNA reads TGTGCCAGCAGCGCACCAGCGGGAAGCACAGATACGCAGTATTTT. Translating it yields CASSAPAGSTDTQYF.